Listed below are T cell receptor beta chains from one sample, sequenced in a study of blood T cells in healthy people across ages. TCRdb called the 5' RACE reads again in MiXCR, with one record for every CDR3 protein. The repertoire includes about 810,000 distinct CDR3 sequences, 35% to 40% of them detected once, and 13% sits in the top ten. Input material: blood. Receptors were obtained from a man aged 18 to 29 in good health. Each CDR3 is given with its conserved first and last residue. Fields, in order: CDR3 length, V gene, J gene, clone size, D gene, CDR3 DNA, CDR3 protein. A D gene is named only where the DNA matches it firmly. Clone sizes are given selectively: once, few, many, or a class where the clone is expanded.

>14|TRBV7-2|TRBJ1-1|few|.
TGTGCCAGCAGCTTAGAAAGGGTTTCGACTGAAGCTTTCTTT
CASSLERVSTEAFF
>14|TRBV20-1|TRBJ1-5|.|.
TGCAGTGCAAGAGACACCTTTAGCAATCAGCCCCAGCATTTT
CSARDTFSNQPQHF
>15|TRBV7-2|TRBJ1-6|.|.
TGTGCCAGCAGCTCAACAGGTCCCAGTAATTCACCCCTCCACTTT
CASSSTGPSNSPLHF
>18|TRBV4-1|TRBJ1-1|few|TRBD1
TGCGCCAGCAGCCAAGACGGACAGGTGTTCGTGAAGAACACTGAAGCTTTCTTT
CASSQDGQVFVKNTEAFF
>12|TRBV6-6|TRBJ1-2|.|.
TGTGCCTCGTTACAGGGTTGGGATGGCTACACCTTC
CASLQGWDGYTF
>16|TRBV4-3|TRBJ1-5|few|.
TGCGCCAGCAGCCAAGGACCGGGGGGTAGCAATCAGCCCCAGCATTTT
CASSQGPGGSNQPQHF
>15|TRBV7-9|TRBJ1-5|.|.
TGTGCCAGCAGCTCCTCTCTAACGGGTAATCAGCCCCAGCATTTT
CASSSSLTGNQPQHF
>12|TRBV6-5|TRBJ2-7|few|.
TGTGCCAGCAGTTCCCCCGGCTACCGATCGTACTTC
CASSSPGYRSYF
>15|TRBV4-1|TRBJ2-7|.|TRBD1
TGCGCCAGCAGCCAGGGGAAGGGGGCATCCTACGAGCAGTACTTC
CASSQGKGASYEQYF
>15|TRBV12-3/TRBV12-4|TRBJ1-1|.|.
TGTGCCAGCAGAACGAGTAGACAGGTGAACACTGAAGCTTTCTTT
CASRTSRQVNTEAFF
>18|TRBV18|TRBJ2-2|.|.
TGTGCCAGCTCACACGGCCCTTGGATGAATAAGAACACCGGGGAGCTGTTTTTT
CASSHGPWMNKNTGELFF
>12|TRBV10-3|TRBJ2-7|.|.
TGTGGAGTACAGAGCTCCTACGAGGAGCAGTACTTC
CGVQSSYEEQYF
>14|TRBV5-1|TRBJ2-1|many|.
TGCGCCAGCAGCTTGTCCAGGGCTGGCAATGAGCAGTTCTTC
CASSLSRAGNEQFF
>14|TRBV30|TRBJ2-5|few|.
TGTGCCTGGAGTGTGGAAAGCGGGCCTACCCAGCAGTACTTC
CAWSVESGPTQQYF
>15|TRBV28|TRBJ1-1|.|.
TGTGCCAGCAGACCGTCGACAGACTTGAACACTGAAGCTTTCTTT
CASRPSTDLNTEAFF
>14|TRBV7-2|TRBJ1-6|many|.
TGCGCCAGCAGCTTGCAGGCGGATAATTCACCCCTCCACTTT
CASSLQADNSPLHF
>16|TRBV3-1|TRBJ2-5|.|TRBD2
TGTGCCAGCAGCCCCACTAGCGCGGGAGGGGGAGAGACCCAGTACTTC
CASSPTSAGGGETQYF
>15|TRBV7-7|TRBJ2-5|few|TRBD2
TGTGCTAGCAGCCCAGGACTAGCGGGGCTTGAGACCCAGTACTTC
CASSPGLAGLETQYF
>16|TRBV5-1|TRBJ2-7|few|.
TGCGCCAGCAGCTTGGTTGGGGGCCCTCCATCCTACGAGCAGTACTTC
CASSLVGGPPSYEQYF
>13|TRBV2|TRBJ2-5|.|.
TGTGCCAGCAGTGATGGACTTGAGGGGACCCAGTACTTC
CASSDGLEGTQYF
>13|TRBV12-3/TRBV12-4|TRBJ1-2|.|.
TGTGCCAGCAGTTTATTGGGGGAACATGGCTACACCTTC
CASSLLGEHGYTF
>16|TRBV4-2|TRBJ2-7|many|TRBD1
TGTGCCAGCAGCCAGGATGGGACAGGTACCGCCTACGAGCAGTACTTC
CASSQDGTGTAYEQYF
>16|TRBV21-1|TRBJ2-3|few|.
TGTGCCAGCAGCTTACGGACAGGTCGTAGCACAGATACGCAGTATTTT
CASSLRTGRSTDTQYF
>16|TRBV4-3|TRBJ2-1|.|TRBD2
TGCGCCAGCAGCCAAGACTCGGGAGGACACAGCAATGAGCAGTTCTTC
CASSQDSGGHSNEQFF
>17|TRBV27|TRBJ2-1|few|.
TGTGCCAGCAGTTTATCGTACGGGGGTTGGTCCTACAATGAGCAGTTCTTC
CASSLSYGGWSYNEQFF
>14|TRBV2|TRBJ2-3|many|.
TGTGCCAGCAGTGAAGCGGCAGGCGGAGATACGCAGTATTTT
CASSEAAGGDTQYF
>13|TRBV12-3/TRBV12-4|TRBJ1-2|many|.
TGTGCCAGCAGTTTCCCCCCCAAGTATGGCTACACCTTC
CASSFPPKYGYTF
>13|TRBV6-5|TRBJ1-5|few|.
TGTGCCAGCAGTTACCGGCGCAATCAGCCCCAGCATTTT
CASSYRRNQPQHF
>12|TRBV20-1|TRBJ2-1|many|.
TGCAGTGCTAGAGGCGTCCGCGGCGAGCAGTTCTTC
CSARGVRGEQFF
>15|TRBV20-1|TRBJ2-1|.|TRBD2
TGCAGTTCTAGAGCTTCGAGCGGGGGGGGGAATGAGCAGTTCTTC
CSSRASSGGGNEQFF
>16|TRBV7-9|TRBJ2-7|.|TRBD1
TGTGCCAGCAGCCTTGCAGGGGGAGCCTCCTACAATGAGCAGTACTTC
CASSLAGGASYNEQYF
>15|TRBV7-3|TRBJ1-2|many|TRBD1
TGTGCCAGCAGCCCGACAGGGCGCAGGGACTATGGCTACACCTTC
CASSPTGRRDYGYTF
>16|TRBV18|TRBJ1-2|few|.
TGTGCCAGCTCACCACAGGGCCCATCATCTAACTATGGCTACACCTTC
CASSPQGPSSNYGYTF
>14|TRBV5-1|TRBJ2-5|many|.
TGCGCCAGCAGCTCCTGGAGCGGATACAATGAGCAGTACTTC
CASSSWSGYNEQYF
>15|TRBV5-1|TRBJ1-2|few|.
TGCGCCAGCAGCTTGGAAGTGGGGGATACCTATGGCTACACCTTC
CASSLEVGDTYGYTF
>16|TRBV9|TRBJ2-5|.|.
TGTGCCAGCAGCGTAGCACCAGCTTCGTACCAAGAGACCCAGTACTTC
CASSVAPASYQETQYF
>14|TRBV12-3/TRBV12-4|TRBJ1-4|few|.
TGTGCCAGCAGGCCGGGGGGCGGGAATGAAAAACTGTTTTTT
CASRPGGGNEKLFF
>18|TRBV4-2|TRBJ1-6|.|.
TGTGCCAGCAGCCAAGACTGGACCGGGATGGGTGTAAGCTCACCCCTCCACTTT
CASSQDWTGMGVSSPLHF
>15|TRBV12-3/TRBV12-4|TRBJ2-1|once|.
TGTGCCAGCAGTCCCGACAGCCCTCCTTATGGGGAGCAGTTCTTC
CASSPDSPPYGEQFF
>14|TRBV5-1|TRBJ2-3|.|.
TGCGCCAGCAGCTCCTCGGCGGTTACAGATACGCAGTATTTT
CASSSSAVTDTQYF
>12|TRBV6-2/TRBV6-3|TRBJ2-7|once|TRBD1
TGTCCCAGCAGTTACAGGGGGTACGAGCAGTACTTC
CPSSYRGYEQYF
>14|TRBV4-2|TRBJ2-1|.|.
TGTGCCAGCAGCCAGATGAGACCCGGATCCGGGCAGTTCTTC
CASSQMRPGSGQFF
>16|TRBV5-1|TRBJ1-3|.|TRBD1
TGCGCCAGCAGCTGGGGACAGGGCGGCTCTGGAAACACCATATATTTT
CASSWGQGGSGNTIYF
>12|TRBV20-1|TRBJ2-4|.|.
TGCAGTGCTGGACTAGCCAAAAACATTCAGTACTTC
CSAGLAKNIQYF
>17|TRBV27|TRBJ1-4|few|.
TGTGCCAGCAGTCGTGGTGGGGGGCCCTCAACTAATGAAAAACTGTTTTTT
CASSRGGGPSTNEKLFF
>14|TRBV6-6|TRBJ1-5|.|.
TGTGCCAGCAGTACTGACAGCACTAATCAGCCCCAGCATTTT
CASSTDSTNQPQHF
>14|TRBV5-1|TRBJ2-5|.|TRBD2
TGCGCCAGCAGCTTGGACTCGGGAGGAGAGACCCAGTACTTC
CASSLDSGGETQYF
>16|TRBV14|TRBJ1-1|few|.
TGTGCCAGCAGCCAAGTTTCCTCTTTGTATCACACTGAAGCTTTCTTT
CASSQVSSLYHTEAFF
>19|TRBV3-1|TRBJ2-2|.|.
TGTGCCAGCAGCCAAGTGCTTATCGGGGCCAGGGGTTCTGCCGGGGAGCTGTTTTTT
CASSQVLIGARGSAGELFF